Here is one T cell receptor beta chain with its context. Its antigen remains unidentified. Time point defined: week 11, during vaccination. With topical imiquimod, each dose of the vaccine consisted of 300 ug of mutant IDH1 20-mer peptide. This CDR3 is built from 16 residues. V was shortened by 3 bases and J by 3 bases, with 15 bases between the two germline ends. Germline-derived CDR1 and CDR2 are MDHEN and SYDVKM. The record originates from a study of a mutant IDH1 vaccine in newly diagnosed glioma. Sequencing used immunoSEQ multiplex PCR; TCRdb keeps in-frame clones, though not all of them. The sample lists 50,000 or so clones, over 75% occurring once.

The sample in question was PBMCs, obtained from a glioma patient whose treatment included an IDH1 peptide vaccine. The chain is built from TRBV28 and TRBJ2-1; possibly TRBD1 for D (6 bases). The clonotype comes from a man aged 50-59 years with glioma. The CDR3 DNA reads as TGTGCCAGCAGTTTCGTCGGAACAGGGAACTACAATGAGCAGTTCTTC. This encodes CASSFVGTGNYNEQFF.